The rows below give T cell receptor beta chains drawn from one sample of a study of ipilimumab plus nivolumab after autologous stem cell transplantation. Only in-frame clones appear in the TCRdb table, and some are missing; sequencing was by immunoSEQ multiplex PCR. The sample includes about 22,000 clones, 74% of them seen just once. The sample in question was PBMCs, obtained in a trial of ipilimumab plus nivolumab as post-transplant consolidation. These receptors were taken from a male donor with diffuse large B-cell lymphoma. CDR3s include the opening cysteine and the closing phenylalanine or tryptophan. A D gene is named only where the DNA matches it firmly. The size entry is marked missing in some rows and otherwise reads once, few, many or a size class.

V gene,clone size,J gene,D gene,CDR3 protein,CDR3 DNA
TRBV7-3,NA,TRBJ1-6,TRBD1,CASSSTGVNSPLHF,TGTGCCAGCAGCTCGACAGGGGTCAATTCACCCCTCCACTTT
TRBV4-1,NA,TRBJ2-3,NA,CASSFRHRDREAGGRDTQYF,TGCGCCAGCAGCTTTCGCCACCGGGACAGGGAAGCGGGGGGGCGGGATACGCAGTATTTT
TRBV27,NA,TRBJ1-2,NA,CASSSISSGYGYTF,TGTGCCAGCAGTTCAATATCGTCGGGCTATGGCTACACCTTC
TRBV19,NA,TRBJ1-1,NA,CASRPWGGGKNTEAFF,TGTGCCAGTAGGCCTTGGGGGGGCGGAAAGAACACTGAAGCTTTCTTT
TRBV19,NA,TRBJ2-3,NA,CASSMVTDTQYF,TGTGCCAGTAGTATGGTGACAGATACGCAGTATTTT
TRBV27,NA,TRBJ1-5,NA,CASAETWGAVGQPQHF,TGTGCCAGCGCCGAAACTTGGGGGGCGGTGGGTCAGCCCCAGCATTTT
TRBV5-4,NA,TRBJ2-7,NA,CASSPLGAYEQYF,TGCGCCAGCAGCCCCCTCGGGGCCTACGAGCAGTACTTC
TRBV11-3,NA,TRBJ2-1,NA,CASSLVAGSYNEQFF,TGTGCCAGCAGCTTAGTCGCCGGTTCTTACAATGAGCAGTTCTTC
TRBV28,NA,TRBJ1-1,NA,CASSRGWGTEAFF,TGTGCCAGCAGTAGAGGGTGGGGCACTGAAGCTTTCTTT
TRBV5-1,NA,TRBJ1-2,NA,CASSLGTVTLLGYTF,TGCGCCAGCAGCTTGGGGACAGTCACCCTACTTGGCTACACCTTC
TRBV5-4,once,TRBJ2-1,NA,CASSLGGGVTYNEQFF,TGTGCCAGCAGCTTGGGTGGCGGGGTTACCTACAATGAGCAGTTCTTC
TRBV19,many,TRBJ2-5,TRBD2,CASSIDWGGLQETQYF,TGTGCCAGTAGTATAGATTGGGGAGGGTTACAAGAGACCCAGTACTTC
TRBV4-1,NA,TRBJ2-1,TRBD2,CASSQEAGGPDFQFF,TGCGCCAGCAGCCAAGAGGCGGGAGGACCGGATTTTCAGTTCTTC
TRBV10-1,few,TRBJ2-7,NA,CASSEAGAPDYEQYF,TGCGCCAGCAGTGAGGCCGGGGCTCCAGATTACGAGCAGTACTTC
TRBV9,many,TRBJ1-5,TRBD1,CASSPLGGVNQPQHF,TGTGCCAGCAGCCCCTTAGGGGGCGTTAATCAGCCCCAGCATTTT
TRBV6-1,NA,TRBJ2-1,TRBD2,CASSEAPDSSGRASNVYNEQFF,TGTGCCAGCAGTGAAGCTCCTGACTCTAGCGGGAGGGCCTCTAACGTTTACAATGAGCAGTTCTTC
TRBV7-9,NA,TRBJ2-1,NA,CASSLNGEQFF,TGTGCCAGCAGCTTAAATGGTGAGCAGTTCTTC
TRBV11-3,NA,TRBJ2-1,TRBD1,CASSLYTGTGYEQFF,TGTGCCAGCAGCCTTTATACCGGGACAGGGTATGAGCAGTTCTTC
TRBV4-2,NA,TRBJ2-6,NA,CASSQLASSGANVLTF,TGTGCCAGCAGCCAACTCGCCAGCTCTGGGGCCAACGTCCTGACTTTC
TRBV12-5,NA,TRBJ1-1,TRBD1,CASKQGTEAFF,TGTGCTAGCAAACAGGGGACTGAAGCTTTCTTT
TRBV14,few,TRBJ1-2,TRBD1,CASSQLRGSGQGIDGYTF,TGTGCCAGCAGCCAGCTAAGAGGTTCCGGACAGGGGATTGATGGCTACACCTTC
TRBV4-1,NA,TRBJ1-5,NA,CASSQDKGQPQHF,TGCGCCAGCAGCCAAGATAAGGGTCAGCCCCAGCATTTT
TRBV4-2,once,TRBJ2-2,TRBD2,CASSQVGEGTGELFF,TGTGCCAGCAGCCAAGTCGGGGAGGGCACCGGGGAGCTGTTTTTT
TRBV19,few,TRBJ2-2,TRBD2,CASSLGLAEVTGELFF,TGTGCCAGTAGCTTGGGACTAGCGGAGGTCACCGGGGAGCTGTTTTTT
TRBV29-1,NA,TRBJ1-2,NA,CSVVARLNYGYTF,TGCAGCGTTGTGGCTAGACTCAACTATGGCTACACCTTC
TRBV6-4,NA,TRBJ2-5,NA,CASTRGETQYF,TGTGCCAGCACGAGGGGGGAGACCCAGTACTTC
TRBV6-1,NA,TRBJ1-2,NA,CASSEEAARDYGYTF,TGTGCCAGCAGTGAAGAGGCAGCCAGGGACTATGGCTACACCTTC
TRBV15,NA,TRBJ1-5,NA,CATSRDVDSYQPQHF,TGTGCCACCAGCAGAGATGTCGACAGTTATCAGCCCCAGCATTTT
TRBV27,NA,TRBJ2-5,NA,CASSLWTAPEETQYF,TGTGCCAGCAGCCTGTGGACAGCCCCGGAGGAGACCCAGTACTTC
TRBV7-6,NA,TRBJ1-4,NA,CASSLELGTNEKLFF,TGTGCCAGCAGCTTAGAACTTGGCACTAATGAAAAACTGTTTTTT
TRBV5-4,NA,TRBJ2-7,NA,CASSLAPTNEQYF,TGTGCCAGCAGCTTGGCCCCCACTAACGAGCAGTACTTC
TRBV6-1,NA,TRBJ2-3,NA,CASRPGLPSTDTQYF,TGTGCCAGCAGACCCGGACTACCCAGCACAGATACGCAGTATTTT
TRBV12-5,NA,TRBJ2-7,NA,CASDKDGVGEQYF,TGTGCTAGTGACAAGGACGGCGTCGGGGAGCAGTACTTC
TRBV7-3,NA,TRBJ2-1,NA,CASSLDLNGYNEQFF,TGTGCCAGCAGCTTAGATCTCAACGGATACAATGAGCAGTTCTTC
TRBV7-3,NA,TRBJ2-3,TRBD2,CASSTGGTDTQYF,TGTGCCAGCAGTACGGGAGGTACAGATACGCAGTATTTT
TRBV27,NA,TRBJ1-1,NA,CASSLSTQGGEAFF,TGTGCCAGCAGTTTATCGACACAGGGTGGGGAAGCTTTCTTT
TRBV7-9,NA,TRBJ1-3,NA,CASSSDRNSGNTIYF,TGTGCCAGCAGCTCCGACAGGAACTCTGGAAACACCATATATTTT
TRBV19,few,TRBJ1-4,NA,CASSIRPGTNEKLFF,TGTGCCAGTAGTATCCGCCCAGGAACGAATGAAAAACTGTTTTTT
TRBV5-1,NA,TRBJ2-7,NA,CASSPRGQEVDEQYF,TGCGCCAGCAGCCCCAGGGGACAAGAAGTGGACGAGCAGTACTTC
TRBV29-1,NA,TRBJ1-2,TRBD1,CSGTGVYGYTF,TGCAGCGGTACAGGGGTATATGGCTACACCTTC
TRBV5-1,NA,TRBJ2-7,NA,CASSLEWAGEQYF,TGCGCCAGCAGCTTGGAGTGGGCTGGGGAGCAGTACTTC
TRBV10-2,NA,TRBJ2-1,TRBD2,CASSPLAGVGDEQFF,TGCGCCAGCAGTCCACTAGCGGGAGTAGGCGATGAGCAGTTCTTC
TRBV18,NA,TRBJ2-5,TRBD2,CASSPTSGGPEGTQYF,TGTGCCAGCTCACCGACAAGCGGGGGCCCAGAAGGGACCCAGTACTTC
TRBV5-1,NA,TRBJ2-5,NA,CASSLSRGSETQYF,TGCGCCAGCAGCTTGAGTCGGGGGTCGGAGACCCAGTACTTC
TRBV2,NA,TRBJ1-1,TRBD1,CASSSSRGDTEAFF,TGTGCCAGCAGTTCCAGCAGGGGGGACACTGAAGCTTTCTTT
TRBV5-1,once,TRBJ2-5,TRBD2,CASGLAGGTQETQYF,TGCGCCAGCGGGTTAGCGGGGGGGACCCAAGAGACCCAGTACTTC
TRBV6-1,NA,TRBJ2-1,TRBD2,CASSGGLAGRGEQFF,TGTGCCAGCAGTGGGGGACTAGCGGGCAGAGGGGAGCAGTTCTTC
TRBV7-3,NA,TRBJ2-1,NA,CASSTSPYNEQFF,TGTGCCAGCAGTACTTCTCCCTACAATGAGCAGTTCTTC
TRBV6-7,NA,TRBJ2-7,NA,CASSYSGQKGNEQYF,TGTGCCAGCAGTTACTCTGGGCAGAAAGGTAACGAGCAGTACTTC
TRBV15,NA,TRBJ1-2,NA,CATSRDLGGGYTF,TGTGCCACCAGCAGAGATTTAGGTGGTGGCTACACCTTC
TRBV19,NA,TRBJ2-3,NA,CASSMRGTDTQYF,TGTGCCAGTAGTATGAGGGGAACAGATACGCAGTATTTT
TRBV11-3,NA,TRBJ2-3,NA,CASSIPELVMSQYF,TGTGCCAGCAGCATTCCCGAACTAGTAATGTCGCAGTATTTT
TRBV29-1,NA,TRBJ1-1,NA,CSVGGNMNTEAFF,TGCAGCGTGGGGGGAAACATGAACACTGAAGCTTTCTTT
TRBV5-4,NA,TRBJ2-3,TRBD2,CASSLFVAGASTDTQYF,TGTGCCAGCAGCTTATTCGTAGCGGGGGCCAGCACAGATACGCAGTATTTT